Below are 26 T cell receptor beta chains sequenced from a single sample in a study of blood T cells in healthy people across ages. Combining a sample-barcoded 5' primer with a J-beta primer mix, a second PCR ran for about 6 to 11 cycles. TCRdb re-called the 5' RACE reads through MiXCR, storing one row per CDR3 protein. Among over 700,000 distinct CDR3 sequences, approximately 25% were seen once, and the ten largest hold 9.4%. These sequences were also reported in another study, on T cells of mothers and their children.

The material sequenced was blood. The receptor set was obtained from a boy younger than 18 in good health.

This clonotype was recorded once. At one end, the junction sequence differs from germline, possibly due to a read error. The rearrangement joins TRBV4-3 to TRBJ1-6; tentative D call: TRBD1 (5 bases). CDR3 length: 15 amino acids. The V gene's germline CDR1 is LGHNA and CDR2 YSLEER. CDR3 protein: CAGSQDRGAGPPLHF. The CDR3 DNA sequence: TGCGCCGGCAGCCAAGATCGCGGGGCGGGTCCACCCCTCCACTTT.

The chain couples TRBV20-1 to TRBJ2-5, with 8 bases fitting TRBD2. V lost 2 bases, J lost 5 bases, and 10 bases stayed unmatched. The CDR3 length is 15 residues. The germline gives CDR1 DFQATT, CDR2 SNEGSKA (reference sequence). The CDR3 region is CSARLASGRGETQYF. The CDR3 DNA reads TGCAGTGCTAGACTGGCCAGCGGGAGAGGGGAGACCCAGTACTTC.

This sequence joins TRBV9 and TRBJ2-5; TRBD2 agrees at 9 bases. The tail of the sequence fits TRBJ2-1 better, so the J call may be wrong. The CDR3 runs 12 residues. CDR1 SGDLS and CDR2 YYNGEE come from the germline V gene. Here the CDR3 DNA reads TGTGCCAGCACGCGGGGGGGCCATGAGCAGTTCTTC. It yields the protein CASTRGGHEQFF.

With respect to this clonotype: Here the CDR3 omits its conserved ending phenylalanine or tryptophan, so a read error is the likely source. This chain uses TRBV20-1 with TRBJ2-5, with D perhaps assigned TRBD1 or TRBD2 (6 bases each). Germline V gives CDR1 DFQATT, CDR2 SNEGSKA (reference sequence). Trimming took 2 bases from V and 5 from J, leaving 12 bases between them. This CDR3 has 13 amino acids. CDR3 region: CSARRGLLETQYL. CDR3 nucleotide sequence: TGCAGTGCTAGACGGGGGCTTTTGGAGACCCAGTACCTC.

This clonotype was observed a few times. The V gene is TRBV5-1, the J gene TRBJ2-7; 12 bases are a match to TRBD2. V gave up 4 bases and J gave up 0 bases; unmatched junction bases: 8. The germline V gene has CDR1 SGHRS and CDR2 YFSETQ. The CDR3 is 17 amino acids. Written as DNA, the CDR3 is TGCGCCAGCAGCCCAGGACTAGCGGGACGTCACTCCTACGAGCAGTACTTC. It translates to CASSPGLAGRHSYEQYF.

This clonotype was counted a few times. The chain joins TRBV5-1 to TRBJ2-5, with unresolved D. The DNA end lines up better with TRBJ2-7; the J call may be wrong. The CDR3 runs to 14 residues. Germline assignment: CDR1 SGHRS and CDR2 YFSETQ. The CDR3 sequence: CASSLGVDIYEQYF. CDR3 DNA: TGCGCCAGCAGCTTGGGGGTAGATATCTACGAGCAGTACTTC.

CDR3 nucleotide sequence: TGTGCCAGCAATTTCCCGACAGGGGTCGGAGCTAATGAAAAACTGTTTTTT. Amino acid sequence: CASNFPTGVGANEKLFF. The chain links TRBV6-5 to TRBJ1-4; 8 bases map to TRBD1. With 7 bases clipped from V and 3 bases from J, the junction kept 13 bases outside the gene matches. The CDR3 contains 17 residues. In germline, CDR1 is MNHEY, CDR2 SVGAGI.

This chain uses TRBV24-1 with TRBJ1-1, with D unresolved. The germline V and J ends were trimmed by 5 bases and 8 bases, with 14 bases remaining between them. Germline values: CDR1 KGHDR, CDR2 SFDVKD. This CDR3 has 13 residues. CDR3 loop: CATSVGRNEEAFF. The CDR3 DNA reads TGTGCCACCAGTGTTGGACGGAATGAAGAAGCTTTCTTT.

This clonotype was seen only a few times. This CDR3 is CSARDEASGDENGYTF. The CDR3 DNA reads TGCAGTGCTAGAGATGAGGCCTCCGGGGATGAGAATGGCTACACCTTC. The rearrangement uses TRBV20-1 and TRBJ1-2; the D is unclear. Germline loops: CDR1 DFQATT, CDR2 SNEGSKA (reference sequence). The CDR3 has 16 residues. V lost 0 bases, J lost 6 bases, and 20 bases lay in between.

This chain connects TRBV28 to TRBJ2-5; TRBD2 agrees at 12 bases. The J call may not be correct, given that the DNA end is closer to TRBJ2-1. CDR1 is MDHEN and CDR2 is SYDVKM in the germline V gene. This CDR3 is 18 amino acids long. CDR3 coding DNA: TGTGCCAGCAGTTTGCTATTACCTCTAGCGGGAGGGAAGAATGAGCAGTTCTTC. It encodes CASSLLLPLAGGKNEQFF.

This clonotype appeared a few times. J is TRBJ2-5 and V is TRBV7-9; D may be TRBD2 (5 bases). CDR3 length equals 15 residues. Trimming shortened V by 7 bases and J by 2 bases, and 17 bases separated the two germline ends. The germline V gene has CDR1 SEHNR and CDR2 FQNEAQ (reference sequence). DNA for the CDR3: TGTGCCAGCAAATTCTCCTCTAGCATGCAAGAGACCCAGTACTTC. It encodes CASKFSSSMQETQYF. Complete variable domain (other parts from reference TRBV7-9 and TRBJ2-5): DTGVSQNPRHKITKRGQNVTFRCDPISEHNRLYWYRQTLGQGPEFLTYFQNEAQLEKSRLLSDRFSAERPKGSFSTLEIQRTEQGDSAMYLCASKFSSSMQETQYFGPGTRLLVL.

The chain has TRBV14 and TRBJ1-1; D is uncertain. Germline V gene lookup returns CDR1 SGHDN and CDR2 FVKESK. The V end lost 3 bases, the J end lost 0 bases, and 14 bases lay between the germline ends. The CDR3 has 16 amino acids. DNA of the CDR3: TGTGCCAGCAGCCAGCCAGGACTTAGCATGAACACTGAAGCTTTCTTT. This gives the protein CASSQPGLSMNTEAFF.

The gene calls are TRBV7-9 and TRBJ2-5, with TRBD1 matching over 7 bases. With the DNA end fitting TRBJ2-7 better, the J assignment may be wrong. The CDR3 covers 14 residues. CDR1 and CDR2 from the germline V gene are SEHNR and FQNEAQ (reference sequence). CDR3 amino acids: CASSPRQGRHEQYF. CDR3 DNA sequence: TGTGCCAGCAGCCCCCGACAGGGAAGGCACGAGCAGTACTTC.

This clonotype appeared a single time. V is TRBV29-1 and J is TRBJ2-2; TRBD2 aligns across 7 bases. This CDR3 spans 14 amino acids. V gave up 3 bases and J gave up 1 base; unmatched junction bases: 2. In germline, CDR1 is SQVTM, CDR2 ANQGSEA. Written as DNA, the CDR3 is TGCAGCGTTGAGGGGGGGGTGAACACCGGGGAGCTGTTTTTT. Translating it yields CSVEGGVNTGELFF.

About this clonotype itself: A junction end diverges from the germline sequence, so it may reflect a read error. The chain joins TRBV6-1 to TRBJ1-5, with D maybe TRBD1 (6 bases). There are 15 residues in the CDR3. The germline V gene encodes CDR1 MNHNS and CDR2 SASEGT. CDR3 sequence reads: CVSRGGQVSNQPQHF. Written as DNA, the CDR3 is TGTGTCAGCAGGGGAGGGCAGGTTAGCAATCAGCCCCAGCATTTT.

The chain has TRBV10-1 and TRBJ2-3; weak D call: TRBD2 (5 bases). This CDR3 is built from 16 residues. Germline V gene sequence: CDR1 WNHNN, CDR2 SYGVQD (reference sequence). V was shortened by 0 bases and J by 0 bases, with 10 bases between the two germline ends. The CDR3 loop is CASSESLSVSTDTQYF. The CDR3 DNA follows: TGCGCCAGCAGTGAGTCCCTTAGCGTGAGCACAGATACGCAGTATTTT.

The chain joins TRBV10-3 to TRBJ2-1; D possibly corresponds to TRBD2 (5 bases). Germline V gives CDR1 ENHRY, CDR2 SYGVKD. This CDR3 is 13 amino acids long. Trimming took off 10 bases at V and 0 bases at J, with 10 bases between the two ends. The DNA for the CDR3 is TGTGCCACCTCGGGGAGCTCCTACAATGAGCAGTTCTTC. Protein: CATSGSSYNEQFF.

This chain uses TRBV29-1 with TRBJ1-2; no firm D call. Trimming left V 2 bases short and J 8 bases short, with 9 bases between. Germline V gene data show CDR1 as SQVTM and CDR2 as ANQGSEA. This CDR3 is built from 11 residues. The CDR3 DNA is TGCAGCGTTGAATCGGAAGAGGGCTACACCTTC. This gives the protein CSVESEEGYTF.

In this sample, this clonotype turned up a few times. The chain employs TRBV20-1 and TRBJ1-2; D is uncertain. With 6 bases removed from V and 0 bases from J, the gap between germline ends came to 17 bases. Germline assignment: CDR1 DFQATT and CDR2 SNEGSKA (reference sequence). The CDR3 consists of 15 residues. CDR3 bases: TGCAGTGCCGACCGGGCGTGGGGTGCTAACTATGGCTACACCTTC. Translating gives CSADRAWGANYGYTF.

The chain uses TRBV5-1 and TRBJ2-1, with 8 positions matching TRBD1. CDR3 length equals 16 residues. CDR1 SGHRS and CDR2 YFSETQ come from the germline V gene. The V and J ends lost 2 bases and 7 bases, in that order; junction bases with no gene match: 11. Here the CDR3 reads CASSFFGTGKENEQFF. DNA for the CDR3: TGCGCCAGCAGCTTTTTTGGGACAGGTAAAGAGAATGAGCAGTTCTTC.

This clonotype was counted only a few times. The V call is TRBV7-2, the J call TRBJ2-5; 11 bases map to TRBD2. CDR1 is SGHTA, CDR2 FQGNSA, per germline. The CDR3 consists of 13 residues. After removal of 11 bases from V and 3 bases from J, the junction contained 5 bases not matched to a gene. CDR3 in DNA: TGTGCCGGTCGACTAGCGGGGAAAGAGACCCAGTACTTC. Amino acid sequence: CAGRLAGKETQYF.

This chain uses TRBV28 with TRBJ2-5; 7 bases line up with TRBD2. The CDR3 length is 17 residues. V lost 6 bases and J lost 1; bases outside the gene matches: 14. The germline CDR1 and CDR2 sequences are MDHEN and SYDVKM. CDR3 nucleotide sequence: TGTGCCAGCAGCTCGGAGCGGGACCCAGATTTCCAAGAGACCCAGTACTTC. As protein: CASSSERDPDFQETQYF.

This clonotype came up a few times. The rearrangement joins TRBV7-6 to TRBJ2-5; D possibly corresponds to TRBD2 (6 bases). Germline CDR1 SGHVS, CDR2 FNYEAQ. Trimming pared 1 base from V and 5 bases from J, leaving 14 bases between. This CDR3 comprises 15 residues. This CDR3 is CASSLGRVGGETQYF. CDR3 nucleotide sequence: TGTGCCAGCAGCTTAGGGAGGGTAGGTGGCGAGACCCAGTACTTC.

This CDR3 is CASNLAQGAYSNQPQHF. In nucleotides, the CDR3 is TGTGCCAGCAACCTAGCACAGGGGGCTTATAGCAATCAGCCCCAGCATTTT. The chain couples TRBV6-2 or TRBV6-3 to TRBJ1-5; 9 positions agree with TRBD1. The CDR3 runs to 17 residues. V trimming: 7 bases; J trimming: 0 bases; junction bases outside the gene matches: 10. Per the germline V gene, CDR1 is MNHEY and CDR2 is SVGEGT.

A word on this clonotype: Relative to the germline gene, one junction end is altered; a read error may explain this. The V call is TRBV11-2, the J call TRBJ2-5; no definite D call. The germline gives CDR1 SGHAT, CDR2 FQNNGV. The CDR3 contains 13 residues. DNA for the CDR3: TGTGCCAGCAGTACACCGTACCAAGGGACCCAGTACTTC. It encodes CASSTPYQGTQYF.

This rearrangement joins TRBV27 to TRBJ2-1; D gene ambiguous. In germline, CDR1 is MNHEY, CDR2 SMNVEV (reference sequence). This CDR3 has 15 residues. V was pared by 5 bases and J by 1 base, with 12 bases between. The CDR3 reads CASSTVDLSYNEQFF. CDR3 DNA sequence: TGTGCCAGCAGTACAGTGGACCTTTCCTACAATGAGCAGTTCTTC.